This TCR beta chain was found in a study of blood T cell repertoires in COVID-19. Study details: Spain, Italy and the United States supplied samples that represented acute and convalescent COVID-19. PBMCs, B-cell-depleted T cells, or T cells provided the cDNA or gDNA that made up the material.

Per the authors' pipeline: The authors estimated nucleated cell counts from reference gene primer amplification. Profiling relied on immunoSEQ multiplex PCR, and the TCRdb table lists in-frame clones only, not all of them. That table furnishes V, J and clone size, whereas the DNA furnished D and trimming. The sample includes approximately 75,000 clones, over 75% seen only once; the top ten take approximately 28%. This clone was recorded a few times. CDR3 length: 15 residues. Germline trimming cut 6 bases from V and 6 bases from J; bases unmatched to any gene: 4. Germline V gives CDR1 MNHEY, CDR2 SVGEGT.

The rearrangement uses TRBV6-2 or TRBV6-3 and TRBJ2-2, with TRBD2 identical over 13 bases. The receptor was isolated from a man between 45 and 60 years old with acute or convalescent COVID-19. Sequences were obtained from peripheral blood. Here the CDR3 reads CASSQTSGGAGELFF. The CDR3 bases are TGTGCCAGCAGCCAAACTAGCGGGGGGGCCGGGGAGCTGTTTTTT.